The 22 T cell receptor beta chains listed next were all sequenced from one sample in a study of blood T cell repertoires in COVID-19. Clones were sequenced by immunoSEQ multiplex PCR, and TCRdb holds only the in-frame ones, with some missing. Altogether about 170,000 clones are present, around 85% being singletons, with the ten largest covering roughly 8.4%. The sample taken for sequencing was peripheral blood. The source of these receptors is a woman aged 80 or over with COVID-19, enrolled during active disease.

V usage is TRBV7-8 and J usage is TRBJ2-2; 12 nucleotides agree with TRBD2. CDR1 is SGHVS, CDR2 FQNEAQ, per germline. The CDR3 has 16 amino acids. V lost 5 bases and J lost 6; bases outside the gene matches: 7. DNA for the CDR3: TGTGCCAGCAGCCCCCGACTAGCGGGAGTATCCGGGGAGCTGTTTTTT. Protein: CASSPRLAGVSGELFF.

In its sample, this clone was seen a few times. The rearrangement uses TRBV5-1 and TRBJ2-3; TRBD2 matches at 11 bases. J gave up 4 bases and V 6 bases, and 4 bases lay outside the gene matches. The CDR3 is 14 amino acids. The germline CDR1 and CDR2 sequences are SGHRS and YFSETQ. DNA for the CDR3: TGCGCCAGCACAACTAGCGGGAGCCCAGATACGCAGTATTTT. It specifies CASTTSGSPDTQYF.

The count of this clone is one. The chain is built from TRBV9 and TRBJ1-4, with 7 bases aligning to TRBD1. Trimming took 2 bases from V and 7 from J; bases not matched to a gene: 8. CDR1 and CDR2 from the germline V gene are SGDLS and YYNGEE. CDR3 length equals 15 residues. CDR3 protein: CASSVTGVGSEKLFF. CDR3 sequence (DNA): TGTGCCAGCAGCGTTACAGGGGTAGGAAGTGAAAAACTGTTTTTT.

CDR3 sequence: CASSFDGQVPQHF. CDR3 sequence (DNA): TGTGCCAGCAGTTTCGACGGTCAGGTGCCCCAGCATTTT. This chain connects TRBV6-6 to TRBJ1-5; D gene uncertain. CDR3 size: 13 residues. Looked up from germline, CDR1 is MNHNY and CDR2 is SVGAGI (reference sequence). Trimming took off 4 bases at V and 9 bases at J, with 13 bases between the two ends.

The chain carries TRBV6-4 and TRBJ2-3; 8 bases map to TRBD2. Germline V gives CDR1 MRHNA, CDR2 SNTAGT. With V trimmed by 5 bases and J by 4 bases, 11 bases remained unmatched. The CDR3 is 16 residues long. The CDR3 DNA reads TGTGCCAGCAGTCCAAGCGGGGGCAGCAGAGCAGATACGCAGTATTTT. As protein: CASSPSGGSRADTQYF.

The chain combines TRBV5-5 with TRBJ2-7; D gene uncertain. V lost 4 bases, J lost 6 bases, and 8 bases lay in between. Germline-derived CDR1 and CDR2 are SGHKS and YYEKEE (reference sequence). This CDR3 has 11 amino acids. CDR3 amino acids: CASSRSGEQYF. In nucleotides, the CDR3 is TGTGCCAGCAGCCGGTCCGGCGAGCAGTACTTC.

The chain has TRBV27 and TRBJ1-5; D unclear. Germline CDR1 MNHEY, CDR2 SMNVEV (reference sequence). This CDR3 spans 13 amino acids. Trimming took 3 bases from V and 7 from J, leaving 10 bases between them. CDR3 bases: TGTGCCAGCAGTTTTGTAGCGGGCCAGCCCCAGCATTTT. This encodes CASSFVAGQPQHF.

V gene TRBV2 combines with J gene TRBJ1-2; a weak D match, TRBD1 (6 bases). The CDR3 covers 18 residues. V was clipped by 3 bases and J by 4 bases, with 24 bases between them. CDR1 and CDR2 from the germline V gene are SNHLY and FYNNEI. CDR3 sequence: CASSDTRDTANSLYGYTF. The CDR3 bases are TGTGCCAGCAGTGATACCCGGGACACGGCCAACTCCCTCTATGGCTACACCTTC. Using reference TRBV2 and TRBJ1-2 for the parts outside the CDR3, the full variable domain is EPEVTQTPSHQVTQMGQEVILRCVPISNHLYFYWYRQILGQKVEFLVSFYNNEISEKSEIFDDQFSVERPDGSNFTLKIRSTKLEDSAMYFCASSDTRDTANSLYGYTFGSGTRLTVV.

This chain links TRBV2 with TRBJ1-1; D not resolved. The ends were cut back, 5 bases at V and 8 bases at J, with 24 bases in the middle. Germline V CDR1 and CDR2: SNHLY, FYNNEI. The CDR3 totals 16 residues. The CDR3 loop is CASSYFGIVQRGEAFF. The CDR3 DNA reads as TGTGCCAGCAGTTATTTCGGGATCGTACAAAGAGGGGAAGCTTTCTTT.

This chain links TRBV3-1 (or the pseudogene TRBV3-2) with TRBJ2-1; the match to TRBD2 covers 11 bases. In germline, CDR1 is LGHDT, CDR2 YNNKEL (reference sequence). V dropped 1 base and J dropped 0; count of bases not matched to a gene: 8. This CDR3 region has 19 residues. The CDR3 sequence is CASSQGLAGGPSSYNEQFF. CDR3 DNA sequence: TGTGCCAGCAGCCAAGGGCTAGCGGGGGGCCCTAGCTCCTACAATGAGCAGTTCTTC.

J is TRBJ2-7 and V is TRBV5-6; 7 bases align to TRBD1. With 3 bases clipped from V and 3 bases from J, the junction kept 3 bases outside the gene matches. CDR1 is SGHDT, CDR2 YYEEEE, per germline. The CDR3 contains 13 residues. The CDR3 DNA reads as TGTGCCAGCAGCTCCGGGACAGACTACGAGCAGTACTTC. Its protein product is CASSSGTDYEQYF.

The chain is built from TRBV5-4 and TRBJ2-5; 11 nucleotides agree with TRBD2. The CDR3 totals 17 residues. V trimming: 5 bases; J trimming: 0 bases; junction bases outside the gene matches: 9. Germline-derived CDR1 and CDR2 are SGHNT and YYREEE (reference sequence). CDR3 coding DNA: TGTGCCAGCAGTCCGGGACTAGCGGAGCCCAACCAAGAGACCCAGTACTTC. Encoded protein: CASSPGLAEPNQETQYF.

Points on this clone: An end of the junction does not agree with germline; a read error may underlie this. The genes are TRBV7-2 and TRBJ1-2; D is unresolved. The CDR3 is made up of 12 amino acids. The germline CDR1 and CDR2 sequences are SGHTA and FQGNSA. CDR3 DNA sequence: TGTGCCAGCAGCTTATTGACGACTAGGGCCGTTTTC. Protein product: CASSLLTTRAVF.

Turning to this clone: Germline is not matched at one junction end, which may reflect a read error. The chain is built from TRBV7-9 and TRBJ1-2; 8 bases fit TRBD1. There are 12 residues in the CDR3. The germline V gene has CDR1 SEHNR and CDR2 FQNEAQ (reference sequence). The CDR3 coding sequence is TGTGCCAGCAGTTTAGACAGGGGAAGCTACACCTTC. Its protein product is CASSLDRGSYTF.

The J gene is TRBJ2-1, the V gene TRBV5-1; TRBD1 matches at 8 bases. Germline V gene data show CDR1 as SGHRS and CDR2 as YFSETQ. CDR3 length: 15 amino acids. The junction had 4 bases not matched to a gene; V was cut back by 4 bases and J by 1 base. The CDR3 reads CASSPGQGSYNEQFF. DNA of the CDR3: TGCGCCAGCAGCCCTGGACAGGGTTCCTACAATGAGCAGTTCTTC.

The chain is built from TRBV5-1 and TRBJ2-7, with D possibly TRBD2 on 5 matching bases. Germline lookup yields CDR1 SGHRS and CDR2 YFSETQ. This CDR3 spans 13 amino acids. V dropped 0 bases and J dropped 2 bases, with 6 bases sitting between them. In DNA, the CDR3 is TGCGCCAGCAGCTTGGAGCGGCCCTACGAGCAGTACTTC. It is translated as CASSLERPYEQYF.

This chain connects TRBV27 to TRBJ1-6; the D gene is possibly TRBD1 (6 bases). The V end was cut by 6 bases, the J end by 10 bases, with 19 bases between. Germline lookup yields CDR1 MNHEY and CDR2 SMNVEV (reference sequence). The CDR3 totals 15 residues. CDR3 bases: TGTGCCAGCAGCGCAGACAGGCCCCCTCTATCACCCCTCCACTTT. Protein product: CASSADRPPLSPLHF.

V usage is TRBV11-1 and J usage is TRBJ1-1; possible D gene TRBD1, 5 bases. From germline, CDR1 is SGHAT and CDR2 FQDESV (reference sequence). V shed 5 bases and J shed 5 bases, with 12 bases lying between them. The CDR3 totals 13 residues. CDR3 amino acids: CASSPTARTEAFF. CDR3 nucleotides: TGTGCCAGCAGCCCGACAGCGAGGACTGAAGCTTTCTTT.

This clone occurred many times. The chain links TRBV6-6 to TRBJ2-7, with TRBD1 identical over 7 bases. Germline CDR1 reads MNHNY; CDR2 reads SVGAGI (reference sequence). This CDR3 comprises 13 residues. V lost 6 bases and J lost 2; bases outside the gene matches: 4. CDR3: CASSRDSPYEQYF. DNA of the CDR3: TGTGCCAGCAGCCGGGACAGCCCCTACGAGCAGTACTTC.

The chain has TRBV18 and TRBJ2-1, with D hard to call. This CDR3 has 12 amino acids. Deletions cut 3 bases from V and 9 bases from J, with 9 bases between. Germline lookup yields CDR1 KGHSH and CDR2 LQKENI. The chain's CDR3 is CASSPTRTEQFF. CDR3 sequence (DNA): TGTGCCAGCTCACCGACTCGAACTGAGCAGTTCTTC.

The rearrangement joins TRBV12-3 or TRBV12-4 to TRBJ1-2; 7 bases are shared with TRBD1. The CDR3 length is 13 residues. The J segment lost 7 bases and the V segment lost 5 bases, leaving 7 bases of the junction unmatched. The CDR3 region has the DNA TGTGCCAGCAGTGTGGGACAGTCGGTTGGCTACACCTTC. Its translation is CASSVGQSVGYTF.

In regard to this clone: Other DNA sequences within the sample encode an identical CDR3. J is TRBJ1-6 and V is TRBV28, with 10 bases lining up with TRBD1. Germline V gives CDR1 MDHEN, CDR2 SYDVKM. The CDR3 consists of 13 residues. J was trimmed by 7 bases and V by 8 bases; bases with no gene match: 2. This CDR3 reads CASRGQGNSPLHF. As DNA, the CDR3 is TGTGCCAGCCGGGGACAGGGGAATTCACCCCTCCACTTT.